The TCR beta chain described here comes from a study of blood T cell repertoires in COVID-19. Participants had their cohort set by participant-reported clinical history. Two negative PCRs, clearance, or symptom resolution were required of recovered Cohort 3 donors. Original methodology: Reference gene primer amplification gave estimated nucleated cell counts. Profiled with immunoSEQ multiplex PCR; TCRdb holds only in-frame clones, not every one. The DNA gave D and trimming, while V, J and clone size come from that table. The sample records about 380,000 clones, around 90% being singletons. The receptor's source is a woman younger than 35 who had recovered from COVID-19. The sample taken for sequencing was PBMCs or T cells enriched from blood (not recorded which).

The CDR3 loop reads CATSVPNGETQYF. The CDR3 nucleotides read TGTGCCACCAGTGTTCCGAACGGAGAGACCCAGTACTTC. J is TRBJ2-5 and V is TRBV24-1; D gene uncertain. Germline loops: CDR1 KGHDR, CDR2 SFDVKD. Trimming shortened V by 5 bases and J by 4 bases, and 10 bases separated the two germline ends. This CDR3 region has 13 residues.